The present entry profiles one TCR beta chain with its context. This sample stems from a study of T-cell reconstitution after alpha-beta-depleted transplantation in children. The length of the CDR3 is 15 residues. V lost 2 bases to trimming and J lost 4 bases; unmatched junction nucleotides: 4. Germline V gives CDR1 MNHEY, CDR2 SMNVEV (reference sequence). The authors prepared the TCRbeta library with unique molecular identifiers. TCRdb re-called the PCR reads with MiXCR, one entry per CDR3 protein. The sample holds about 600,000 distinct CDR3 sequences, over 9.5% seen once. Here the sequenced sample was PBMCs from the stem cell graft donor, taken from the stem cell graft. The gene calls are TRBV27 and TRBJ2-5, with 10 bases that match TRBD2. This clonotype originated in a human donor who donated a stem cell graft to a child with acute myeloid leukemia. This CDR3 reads CASSLSSGRLETQYF. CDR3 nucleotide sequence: TGTGCCAGCAGTTTAAGTAGCGGGAGGTTAGAGACCCAGTACTTC.